The 28 T cell receptor beta chains below come from one sample, sequenced in a study of shared clonotypes between healthy human individuals. Positively selected for CCR7, the CD45RO-negative cells used as naive CD8 cells excluded terminally differentiated effector memory CD45RA+ cells. TCRdb's copy holds only in-frame clones and misses some; the assay was immunoSEQ multiplex PCR. The sample has about 2.1 million clones; 93% are singletons. Material for sequencing was naive CD8+ T cells from PBMCs. The origin of the receptors is a man between 18 and 29 years old in good health. Some clones in this sample may be carry-over from other donors' samples.

This clone has only a few counts. This chain connects TRBV7-9 to TRBJ1-4; perhaps TRBD1 as D (5 bases). From germline, CDR1 is SEHNR and CDR2 FQNEAQ (reference sequence). Trimming removed 5 bases from V and 11 bases from J, with 12 bases in between. This CDR3 has 12 residues. CDR3 amino acids: CASSPRGEKLFF. The CDR3 bases are TGTGCCAGCAGCCCACGAGGGGAGAAACTGTTTTTT.

This chain connects TRBV19 to TRBJ2-1; 12 bases align to TRBD2. Germline V lookup: CDR1 LNHDA, CDR2 SQIVND (reference sequence). The CDR3 is 15 residues long. J lost 6 bases, V lost 6 bases, and 6 bases had no gene match. The DNA for the CDR3 is TGTGCCAGTAGACTACTAGCGGGAGGACCCAATGAGCAGTTCTTC. Amino acids: CASRLLAGGPNEQFF.

The chain has TRBV6-4 and TRBJ1-1; D is uncertain. CDR3 length: 17 amino acids. V was cut by 2 bases and J by 5 bases, with 21 bases left in between. Germline CDR1 is MRHNA and CDR2 is SNTAGT. CDR3 amino acids: CASSDDGRAQGVTEAFF. In DNA form, the CDR3 reads TGTGCCAGCAGTGACGATGGCCGGGCCCAAGGAGTAACTGAAGCTTTCTTT.

The rearrangement uses TRBV28 and TRBJ2-3; D gene uncertain. V lost 6 bases and J lost 6, with 16 bases in between. Germline V gene sequence: CDR1 MDHEN, CDR2 SYDVKM. This CDR3 has 14 residues. The CDR3 bases are TGTGCCAGCAGCCGGCGACACCTCAAGGATACGCAGTATTTT. Protein: CASSRRHLKDTQYF. The entire variable domain, with the rest obtained from reference TRBV28 and TRBJ2-3, is as follows: DVKVTQSSRYLVKRTGEKVFLECVQDMDHENMFWYRQDPGLGLRLIYFSYDVKMKEKGDIPEGYSVSREKKERFSLILESASTNQTSMYLCASSRRHLKDTQYFGPGTRLTVL.

A word on this clone: Mismatch with germline at one junction end may stem from a read error. J is TRBJ2-7 and V is TRBV28, with D unresolved. Germline V gene lookup returns CDR1 MDHEN and CDR2 SYDVKM. The CDR3 has 14 amino acids. In DNA form, the CDR3 reads TGTGCCAGCAGGGAGCTGCGGAGTCCGGCCGAGCAGCACTTC. It yields the protein CASRELRSPAEQHF.

This chain uses TRBV7-9 with TRBJ2-1; a weak D match, TRBD1 (6 bases). This CDR3 has 16 amino acids. V gave up 3 bases and J gave up 0 bases, with 12 bases separating them. Germline assignment: CDR1 SEHNR and CDR2 FQNEAQ (reference sequence). CDR3 in DNA: TGTGCCAGCAGCTTTCCAGGGGTCAGCTCCTACAATGAGCAGTTCTTC. Encoded protein: CASSFPGVSSYNEQFF. The full variable domain, its missing parts supplied by reference TRBV7-9 and TRBJ2-1, is DTGVSQNPRHKITKRGQNVTFRCDPISEHNRLYWYRQTLGQGPEFLTYFQNEAQLEKSRLLSDRFSAERPKGSFSTLEIQRTEQGDSAMYLCASSFPGVSSYNEQFFGPGTRLTVL.

The rearrangement joins TRBV7-2 to TRBJ2-1; 8 nucleotides line up with TRBD2. The CDR3 sequence is 15 residues long. Trimming took 1 base from V and 8 from J; bases not matched to a gene: 7. From germline, CDR1 is SGHTA and CDR2 FQGNSA. CDR3 protein: CASSLGWTSNDEQFF. The CDR3 nucleotides read TGTGCCAGCAGCTTAGGGTGGACTAGCAATGATGAGCAGTTCTTC.

V and J are TRBV19 and TRBJ1-4, with D perhaps TRBD1 (6 bases). V shed 5 bases and J shed 7 bases, with 23 bases lying between them. The germline gives CDR1 LNHDA, CDR2 SQIVND (reference sequence). This CDR3 is 17 amino acids long. DNA of the CDR3: TGTGCCAGTAGTCCTCGAGGAGCAGGGGCCTGGGGTGAAAAACTGTTTTTT. Translation: CASSPRGAGAWGEKLFF.

The chain employs TRBV5-6 and TRBJ1-1, with a tentative D call TRBD1 (6 bases). V shed 4 bases and J shed 1 base, with 17 bases lying between them. Germline V gene lookup returns CDR1 SGHDT and CDR2 YYEEEE. The CDR3 is 16 amino acids. This CDR3 reads CASSPHRTDPNTEAFF. CDR3 sequence (DNA): TGTGCCAGCAGCCCACACCGGACAGATCCGAACACTGAAGCTTTCTTT. The variable domain in full, with the rest retrieved from reference TRBV5-6 and TRBJ1-1, is DAGVTQSPTHLIKTRGQQVTLRCSPKSGHDTVSWYQQALGQGPQFIFQYYEEEERQRGNFPDRFSGHQFPNYSSELNVNALLLGDSALYLCASSPHRTDPNTEAFFGQGTRLTVV.

V and J are TRBV11-3 and TRBJ2-1, with D possibly matching TRBD2 (6 bases). Germline V gives CDR1 SGHNT, CDR2 YENEEA. V gave up 4 bases and J gave up 3 bases, with 13 bases separating them. The CDR3 runs 15 residues. CDR3 DNA sequence: TGTGCCAGCAGCTCCCGTGATAGCGGCTACAATGAGCAGTTCTTC. As protein: CASSSRDSGYNEQFF.

This clone has more than one count but fewer than ten. This chain uses TRBV7-9 with TRBJ1-1; D uncertain. The CDR3 runs to 12 residues. V was trimmed by 5 bases and J by 5 bases, leaving 9 bases between them. Germline V gives CDR1 SEHNR, CDR2 FQNEAQ (reference sequence). CDR3 region: CASSDKWTEAFF. The DNA for the CDR3 is TGTGCCAGCAGCGACAAATGGACTGAAGCTTTCTTT.

The chain has TRBV6-1 and TRBJ1-1; possible D gene TRBD1, 5 bases. Trimming left V 3 bases short and J 0 bases short, with 17 bases between. CDR1 is MNHNS, CDR2 SASEGT, per germline. CDR3 size: 17 residues. DNA of the CDR3: TGTGCCAGCAGTGAGGGCGTGGGGGGAGGGGTGAACACTGAAGCTTTCTTT. Translating gives CASSEGVGGGVNTEAFF.

The V call is TRBV4-1, the J call TRBJ1-3, with TRBD1 as a possible D gene (5 bases). V was pared by 7 bases and J by 2 bases, with 15 bases between. Looked up from germline, CDR1 is MGHRA and CDR2 is YSYEKL. This CDR3 is built from 15 residues. CDR3 DNA sequence: TGCGCCAGCACTGCCGTTCTGGGGGCTGGAAACACCATATATTTT. It is translated as CASTAVLGAGNTIYF.

This chain links TRBV6-1 with TRBJ1-5; possibly TRBD1 for D (5 bases). Germline V gives CDR1 MNHNS, CDR2 SASEGT. The CDR3 length is 15 residues. Trimming stripped 7 bases from V and 1 base from J, with 14 bases between. CDR3 in DNA: TGTGCCAGCACACCCTCCCGGGGGAGCAATCAGCCCCAGCATTTT. This encodes CASTPSRGSNQPQHF.

The chain couples TRBV7-9 to TRBJ2-7; D remains unclear. V was clipped by 1 base and J by 6 bases, with 10 bases between them. Germline V gene sequence: CDR1 SEHNR, CDR2 FQNEAQ (reference sequence). This CDR3 has 13 residues. CDR3 protein: CASSLVLEGEQYF. The DNA of the CDR3 is TGTGCCAGCAGCTTAGTATTGGAAGGCGAGCAGTACTTC.

V gene TRBV10-1 combines with J gene TRBJ2-3; D gene uncertain. The ends were cut back, 3 bases at V and 6 bases at J, with 7 bases in the middle. The CDR3 has 12 residues. Germline V gene data show CDR1 as WNHNN and CDR2 as SYGVQD (reference sequence). As DNA, the CDR3 is TGCGCCAGCAGTGAAGGGTGGGATACGCAGTATTTT. It yields the protein CASSEGWDTQYF.

The CDR3 protein is CASSRVIGIGSSGANVLTF. DNA of the CDR3: TGTGCCAGCAGCAGGGTCATAGGGATCGGGTCTTCTGGGGCCAACGTCCTGACTTTC. This chain uses TRBV28 with TRBJ2-6; tentatively, D is TRBD1 (5 bases). V gave up 6 bases and J gave up 1 base, with 22 bases separating them. This CDR3 spans 19 amino acids. Germline loops: CDR1 MDHEN, CDR2 SYDVKM.

V gene TRBV27 combines with J gene TRBJ2-7, with 8 bases matching TRBD2. V gave up 5 bases and J gave up 1 base; unmatched junction bases: 13. Germline V gene lookup returns CDR1 MNHEY and CDR2 SMNVEV (reference sequence). The length of the CDR3 is 17 residues. In nucleotides, the CDR3 is TGTGCCAGCAGTCCACCCCCGACTAGCGAGAAATCCTACGAGCAGTACTTC. Its protein product is CASSPPPTSEKSYEQYF.

The chain carries TRBV19 and TRBJ2-1; 9 bases map to TRBD1. V was clipped by 5 bases and J by 2 bases; unmatched bases: 4. This CDR3 comprises 15 residues. Germline-derived CDR1 and CDR2 are LNHDA and SQIVND (reference sequence). In DNA form, the CDR3 reads TGTGCCAGTAGTGTGGGACAGGGTCCCTACAATGAGCAGTTCTTC. Residues: CASSVGQGPYNEQFF.

The chain uses TRBV27 and TRBJ2-3; D gene uncertain. CDR3 length: 12 amino acids. The V end lost 0 bases, the J end lost 6 bases, and 4 bases lay between the germline ends. CDR1 and CDR2 (germline): MNHEY, SMNVEV (reference sequence). The CDR3 here is CASSLSWDTQYF. For the CDR3, the DNA is TGTGCCAGCAGTTTATCCTGGGATACGCAGTATTTT.

The chain links TRBV7-8 to TRBJ2-1, with a possible D match to TRBD1 (5 bases). V lost 1 base, J lost 4 bases, and 11 bases lay in between. CDR1 is SGHVS, CDR2 FQNEAQ, per germline. This CDR3 has 15 amino acids. CDR3 nucleotide sequence: TGTGCCAGCAGCTTAGAAGGGGCCCGATACAATGAGCAGTTCTTC. It codes for CASSLEGARYNEQFF.

This clone was found a few times. In the same sample, other DNA sequences code for this CDR3. The chain couples TRBV10-3 to TRBJ2-7; D is unclear. CDR1 and CDR2 from the germline V gene are ENHRY and SYGVKD. Trimming shortened V by 2 bases and J by 1 base, and 6 bases separated the two germline ends. The CDR3 is 13 amino acids. The CDR3 loop is CAISEGVSYEQYF. In DNA form, the CDR3 reads TGTGCCATCAGTGAGGGGGTGTCCTACGAGCAGTACTTC.

This clone was seen once. The chain is built from TRBV7-9 and TRBJ2-1; 15 nucleotides line up with TRBD2. The CDR3 totals 16 residues. Germline V gives CDR1 SEHNR, CDR2 FQNEAQ (reference sequence). With 2 bases clipped from V and 6 bases from J, the junction kept 2 bases outside the gene matches. The DNA of the CDR3 is TGTGCCAGCAGCTTATCGGGACTAGCGGGAGGCAATGAGCAGTTCTTC. It is translated as CASSLSGLAGGNEQFF.

DNA of the CDR3: TGTGCCAGCAGCTTTCGACTAGCGGGAGGCACAGATACGCAGTATTTT. This sequence encodes CASSFRLAGGTDTQYF. This chain joins TRBV7-9 and TRBJ2-3, with TRBD2 matching 12 bases. The V gene end was trimmed by 3 bases and the J gene end by 1 base; junction bases not matched to a gene: 2. This CDR3 has 16 residues. From germline, CDR1 is SEHNR and CDR2 FQNEAQ (reference sequence).

This clone is a singleton in its sample. The chain recombines TRBV29-1 with TRBJ2-7, with TRBD2 matching over 9 bases. The V gene end was trimmed by 3 bases and the J gene end by 3 bases; junction bases not matched to a gene: 9. Germline loops: CDR1 SQVTM, CDR2 ANQGSEA. The CDR3 has 15 residues. Written as DNA, the CDR3 is TGCAGCGTTGATGGGCGGGAGGGTAAAGGCTACGAGCAGTACTTC. This sequence encodes CSVDGREGKGYEQYF.

The chain is built from TRBV28 and TRBJ1-5, with 7 bases that match TRBD1. The J segment lost 5 bases and the V segment lost 6 bases, leaving 7 bases of the junction unmatched. The length of the CDR3 is 14 residues. Per the germline V gene, CDR1 is MDHEN and CDR2 is SYDVKM. The CDR3 spells CASRVGTAYQPQHF. DNA of the CDR3: TGTGCCAGCAGGGTAGGGACAGCCTATCAGCCCCAGCATTTT.

J is TRBJ2-2 and V is TRBV5-5; D not certain. V was clipped by 0 bases and J by 0 bases, with 9 bases between them. This CDR3 is built from 16 residues. Germline loops: CDR1 SGHKS, CDR2 YYEKEE (reference sequence). The CDR3 loop is CASSLVRQANTGELFF. The CDR3 DNA sequence: TGTGCCAGCAGCTTGGTGAGGCAGGCGAACACCGGGGAGCTGTTTTTT.

The V call is TRBV29-1, the J call TRBJ2-3; D remains unclear. Trimming took 5 bases from V and 2 from J, leaving 8 bases between them. The CDR3 contains 12 residues. Germline CDR1 SQVTM, CDR2 ANQGSEA. CDR3 in DNA: TGCAGCGTTACTGCGGACACAGATACGCAGTATTTT. The encoded protein is CSVTADTDTQYF.